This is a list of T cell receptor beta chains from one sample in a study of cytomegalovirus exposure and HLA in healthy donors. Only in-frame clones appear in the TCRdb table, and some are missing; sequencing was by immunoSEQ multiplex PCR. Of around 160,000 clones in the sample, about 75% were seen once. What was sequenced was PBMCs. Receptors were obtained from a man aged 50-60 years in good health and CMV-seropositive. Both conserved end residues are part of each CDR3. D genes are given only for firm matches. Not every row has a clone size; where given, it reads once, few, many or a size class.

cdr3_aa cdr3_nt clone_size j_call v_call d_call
CASSFGQGYGYTF TGTGCCAGCAGCTTTGGACAGGGCTATGGCTACACCTTC - TRBJ1-2 TRBV5-6 TRBD1
CASSPTDRITDTQYF TGTGCCAGCAGTCCCACGGACAGAATCACAGATACGCAGTATTTT - TRBJ2-3 TRBV27 -
CAWSVSGVQYEQYF TGTGCCTGGAGTGTATCGGGGGTTCAATACGAGCAGTACTTC - TRBJ2-7 TRBV30 -
CASSSVSRQKETQYF TGTGCCAGCAGCTCCGTAAGCCGACAGAAAGAGACCCAGTACTTC few TRBJ2-5 TRBV7-8 -
CASNRGEPTDTQYF TGTGCCAGCAACCGGGGGGAGCCCACAGATACGCAGTATTTT - TRBJ2-3 TRBV9 TRBD2
CASSPVTGTLNTEAFF TGTGCCAGCAGTCCAGTGACAGGTACACTGAACACTGAAGCTTTCTTT - TRBJ1-1 TRBV28 -
CASSETGGRGQPQHF TGCGCCAGCAGCGAGACAGGGGGCCGCGGTCAGCCCCAGCATTTT - TRBJ1-5 TRBV5-1 TRBD1
CASSARDYGYTF TGTGCCAGCAGTGCGAGAGACTATGGCTACACCTTC - TRBJ1-2 TRBV2 -
CSVEDGDRGLETQYF TGCAGCGTTGAAGATGGGGACAGGGGCCTAGAGACCCAGTACTTC once TRBJ2-5 TRBV29-1 TRBD1
CATSVVETDTQYF TGTGCCACCAGCGTTGTGGAGACAGATACGCAGTATTTT - TRBJ2-3 TRBV5-6 -
CASSLGQGATYNSPLHF TGTGCCAGCAGCTTAGGACAGGGGGCCACCTATAATTCACCCCTCCACTTT - TRBJ1-6 TRBV7-9 TRBD1
CSVTRVGAGELFF TGCAGCGTCACCAGGGTTGGAGCCGGGGAGCTGTTTTTT - TRBJ2-2 TRBV29-1 -
CASSRDSNEQFF TGTGCCAGCTCACGCGACAGTAATGAGCAGTTCTTC - TRBJ2-1 TRBV18 -
CASSLAGSGSAEQYF TGTGCCAGCAGCTTAGCGGGGTCAGGGTCCGCCGAGCAGTACTTC - TRBJ2-7 TRBV7-9 -
CASSPRDRVEEETQYF TGTGCCAGCTCACCAAGGGACAGGGTCGAAGAAGAGACCCAGTACTTC - TRBJ2-5 TRBV18 TRBD1
CASSYSRSGGNSPPHF TGTGCCAGCAGCTACTCGCGGTCAGGGGGTAATTCACCCCCCCACTTT - TRBJ1-6 TRBV6-5 TRBD1
CASSPGGGSSGNTIYF TGCGCCAGCAGCCCGGGCGGTGGGAGCTCTGGAAACACCATATATTTT few TRBJ1-3 TRBV5-1 -
CAGSVRGTEAFF TGTGCCGGCAGTGTTCGGGGAACTGAAGCTTTCTTT - TRBJ1-1 TRBV6-1 -
CASSPPSRGGGTEAFF TGTGCCAGCAGCCCTCCGTCTCGGGGCGGGGGGACTGAAGCTTTCTTT - TRBJ1-1 TRBV9 -
CASSLSSLAASLQETQYF TGTGCCAGCAGTTTATCGTCACTAGCGGCGTCGTTACAAGAGACCCAGTACTTC once TRBJ2-5 TRBV27 TRBD2
CASSEGTGIYEQYF TGTGCCAGCAGTGAGGGGACAGGGATATACGAGCAGTACTTC - TRBJ2-7 TRBV25-1 TRBD1
CASSQITYGYTF TGTGCCAGCAGCCAAATAACTTATGGCTACACCTTC - TRBJ1-2 TRBV16 -
CASSLIYYRDTDTQYF TGTGCCAGCAGTTTAATTTACTACCGAGACACAGATACGCAGTATTTT once TRBJ2-3 TRBV28 -
CASSLGGSPLHF TGTGCCAGCTCGCTCGGTGGTTCACCCCTCCACTTT - TRBJ1-6 TRBV18 -
CASSLPFRLAGAPNTGELFF TGTGCCAGCAGCTTACCGTTCCGACTAGCGGGGGCCCCGAACACCGGGGAGCTGTTTTTT once TRBJ2-2 TRBV7-8 TRBD2
CASSPSPGAEAFF TGTGCCAGCAGCCCTTCACCGGGGGCTGAAGCTTTCTTT - TRBJ1-1 TRBV13 -
CASSLGLGTDTQYF TGTGCCAGCAGTTTGGGACTGGGCACAGATACGCAGTATTTT - TRBJ2-3 TRBV6-5 -
CASSLLGSSNQPQHF TGCGCCAGCAGCTTGCTGGGGAGTAGCAATCAGCCCCAGCATTTT - TRBJ1-5 TRBV5-1 -
CASSFGGLDAFF TGTGCCAGCAGCTTTGGGGGCCTTGACGCTTTCTTT - TRBJ1-1 TRBV5-6 -
CASSEIRSGGATDTQYF TGTGCCAGCAGTGAGATTAGAAGCGGGGGGGCGACAGATACGCAGTATTTT - TRBJ2-3 TRBV25-1 TRBD2
CASSPPSAGRLNGYTF TGTGCCAGCTCACCACCGAGCGCCGGGAGGCTGAACGGCTACACCTTC few TRBJ1-2 TRBV18 -
CASSPSTDTQYF TGTGCCAGCAGCCCATCCACAGATACGCAGTATTTT - TRBJ2-3 TRBV7-2 -
CASSQGGGRARTDTQYF TGTGCCAGCAGCCAAGGGGGGGGACGGGCTCGCACAGATACGCAGTATTTT - TRBJ2-3 TRBV4-2 TRBD2
CASTQGPFEQYF TGTGCCAGCACCCAGGGGCCGTTTGAGCAGTACTTC - TRBJ2-7 TRBV7-2 -